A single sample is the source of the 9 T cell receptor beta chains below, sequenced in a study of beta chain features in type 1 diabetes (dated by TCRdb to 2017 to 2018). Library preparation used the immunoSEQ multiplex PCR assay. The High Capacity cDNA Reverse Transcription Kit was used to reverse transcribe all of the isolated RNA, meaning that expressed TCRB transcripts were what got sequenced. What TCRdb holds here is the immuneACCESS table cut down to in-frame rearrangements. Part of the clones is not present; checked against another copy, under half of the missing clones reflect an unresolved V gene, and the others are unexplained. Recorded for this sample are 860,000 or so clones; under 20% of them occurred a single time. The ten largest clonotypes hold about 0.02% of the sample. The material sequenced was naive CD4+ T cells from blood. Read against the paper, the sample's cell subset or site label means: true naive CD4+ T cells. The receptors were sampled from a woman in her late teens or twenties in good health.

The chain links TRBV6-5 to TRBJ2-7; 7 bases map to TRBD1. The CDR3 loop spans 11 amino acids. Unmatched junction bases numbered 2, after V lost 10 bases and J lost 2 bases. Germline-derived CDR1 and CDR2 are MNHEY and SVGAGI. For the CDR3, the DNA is TGTGCCATAGGACAGGCCTACGAGCAGTACTTC. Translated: CAIGQAYEQYF.

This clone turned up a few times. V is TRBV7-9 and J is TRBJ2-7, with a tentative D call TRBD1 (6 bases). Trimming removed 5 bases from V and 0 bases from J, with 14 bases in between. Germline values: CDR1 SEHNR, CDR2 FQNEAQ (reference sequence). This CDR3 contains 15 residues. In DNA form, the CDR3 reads TGTGCCAGCAGCCGGACAGTCTCTGGCTCCTACGAGCAGTACTTC. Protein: CASSRTVSGSYEQYF. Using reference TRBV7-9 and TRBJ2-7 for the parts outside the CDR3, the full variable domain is DTGVSQNPRHKITKRGQNVTFRCDPISEHNRLYWYRQTLGQGPEFLTYFQNEAQLEKSRLLSDRFSAERPKGSFSTLEIQRTEQGDSAMYLCASSRTVSGSYEQYFGPGTRLTVT.

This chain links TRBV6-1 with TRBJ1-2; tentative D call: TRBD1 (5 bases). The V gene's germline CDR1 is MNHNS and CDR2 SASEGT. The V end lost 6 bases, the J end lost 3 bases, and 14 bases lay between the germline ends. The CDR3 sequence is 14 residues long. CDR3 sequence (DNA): TGTGCCAGCAGGCTCAGGGATTCTTACTATGGCTACACCTTC. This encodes CASRLRDSYYGYTF.

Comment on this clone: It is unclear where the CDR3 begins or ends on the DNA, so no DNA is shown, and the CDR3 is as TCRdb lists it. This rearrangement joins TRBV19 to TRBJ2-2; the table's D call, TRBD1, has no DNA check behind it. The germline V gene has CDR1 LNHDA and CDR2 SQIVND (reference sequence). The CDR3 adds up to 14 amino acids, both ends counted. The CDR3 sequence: CASTSGQGTGELFF.

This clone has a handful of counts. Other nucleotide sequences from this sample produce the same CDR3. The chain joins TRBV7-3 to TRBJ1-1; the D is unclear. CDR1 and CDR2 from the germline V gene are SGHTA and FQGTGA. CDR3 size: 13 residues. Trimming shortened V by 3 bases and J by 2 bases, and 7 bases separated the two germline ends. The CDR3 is CASSLAGNTEAFF. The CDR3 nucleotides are TGTGCCAGCAGCTTGGCAGGAAACACTGAAGCTTTCTTT.

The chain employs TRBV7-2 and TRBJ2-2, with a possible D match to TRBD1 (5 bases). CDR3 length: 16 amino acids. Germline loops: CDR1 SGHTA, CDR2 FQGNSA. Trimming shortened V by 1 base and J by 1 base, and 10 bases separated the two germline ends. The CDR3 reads CASSLGQTGNTGELFF. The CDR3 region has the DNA TGTGCCAGCAGCTTAGGACAAACAGGGAACACCGGGGAGCTGTTTTTT.

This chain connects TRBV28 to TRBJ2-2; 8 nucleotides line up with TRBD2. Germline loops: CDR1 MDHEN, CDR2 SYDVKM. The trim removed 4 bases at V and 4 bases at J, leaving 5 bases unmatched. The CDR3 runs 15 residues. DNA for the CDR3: TGTGCCAGCAGTTCGAGCGGGAGTGGCACCGGGGAGCTGTTTTTT. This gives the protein CASSSSGSGTGELFF.

The CDR3 DNA follows: TGCGCCAGCAGCTTCGGACAGGGGAGCTCTGGAAACACCATATATTTT. This codes for CASSFGQGSSGNTIYF. The rearrangement joins TRBV4-3 to TRBJ1-3; 9 bases map to TRBD1. Germline CDR1 is LGHNA and CDR2 is YSLEER. CDR3 size: 16 residues. V trimming: 5 bases; J trimming: 0 bases; junction bases outside the gene matches: 5.

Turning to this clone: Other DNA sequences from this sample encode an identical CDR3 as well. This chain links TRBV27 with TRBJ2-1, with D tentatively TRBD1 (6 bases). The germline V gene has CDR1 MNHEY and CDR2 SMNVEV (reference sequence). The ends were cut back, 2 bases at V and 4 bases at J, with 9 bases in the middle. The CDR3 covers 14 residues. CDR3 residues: CASSLSQGYNEQFF. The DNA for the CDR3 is TGTGCCAGCAGTTTAAGTCAGGGGTACAATGAGCAGTTCTTC.